The following is a T cell receptor beta chain sequence with its context. This entry is derived from a study of blood T cell repertoires in COVID-19. Whole-study context: Specimens from acute and convalescent COVID-19 originated in the United States, Italy and Spain. Nucleic acid was either cDNA or gDNA, and it came from T cells, B-cell-depleted T cells, or PBMCs.

Per the authors' pipeline: Amplifying reference gene primers gave estimates of nucleated cell counts. Using immunoSEQ multiplex PCR, the repertoire was profiled, and TCRdb retains in-frame clones only, with some absent. V, J and clone size are those of that table, while D and trimming were read from the DNA. Among about 220,000 clones listed, around 82% were seen once. Germline CDR1 SGHTA, CDR2 FQGNSA. The CDR3 spans 13 residues. V gave up 8 bases and J gave up 1 base, with 11 bases separating them. The sample consisted of peripheral blood. The chain joins TRBV7-2 to TRBJ1-2, with D possibly matching TRBD1 (5 bases). The sequence was obtained from a woman aged 60-75 years with acute or convalescent COVID-19. The CDR3 coding sequence is TGTGCCAGCCGGACACCTGGTAACTATGGCTACACCTTC. Its protein is CASRTPGNYGYTF.